A single sample gave rise to the 24 T cell receptor beta chains below, sequenced in a study of blood T cells in healthy people across ages. Together with a sample-barcoded 5' primer, a J-beta primer mix was included in a second PCR lasting roughly 6 to 12 cycles. TCRdb independently ran MiXCR on the 5' RACE reads; one entry per CDR3 protein. The sample includes 500,000 to 600,000 distinct CDR3 sequences, 25% to 30% of them seen just once. Material for sequencing was blood. All receptors derive from a woman in her 70s in good health.

The sample holds a few counts of this clonotype. The CDR3 DNA is TGCAGTGCTAGAGGGCGGGGGGGCCAGGAGACCCAGTACTTC. Amino acids: CSARGRGGQETQYF. The genes are TRBV20-1 and TRBJ2-5, with 9 positions matching TRBD2. Germline values: CDR1 DFQATT, CDR2 SNEGSKA (reference sequence). This CDR3 comprises 14 residues. V shed 1 base, J shed 5 bases, and the junction held 5 bases outside the gene matches.

This clonotype was counted many times. This chain joins TRBV7-2 and TRBJ2-7, with 7 bases that match TRBD1. The J segment lost 6 bases and the V segment lost 4 bases, leaving 0 bases of the junction unmatched. The CDR3 sequence is 11 residues long. Germline V lookup: CDR1 SGHTA, CDR2 FQGNSA. CDR3 DNA sequence: TGTGCCAGCAGCTCAGGGGGCGAGCAGTACTTC. This codes for CASSSGGEQYF. The full variable domain, rest sourced from reference TRBV7-2 and TRBJ2-7, is GAGVSQSPSNKVTEKGKDVELRCDPISGHTALYWYRQSLGQGLEFLIYFQGNSAPDKSGLPSDRFSAERTGGSVSTLTIQRTQQEDSAVYLCASSSGGEQYFGPGTRLTVT.

The chain uses TRBV20-1 and TRBJ2-6; 7 bases map to TRBD1. Trimming removed 8 bases from V and 0 bases from J; junction bases left unmatched: 7. This CDR3 has 15 amino acids. Per germline, CDR1 DFQATT and CDR2 SNEGSKA (reference sequence). Here the CDR3 reads CSCTGAYSGANVLTF. The CDR3 DNA follows: TGCAGTTGTACAGGGGCCTACTCTGGGGCCAACGTCCTGACTTTC.

A single count supports this clonotype. The CDR3 loop is CSARGAINYGYTF. The CDR3 coding sequence is TGCAGTGCTAGAGGGGCGATTAACTATGGCTACACCTTC. The chain combines TRBV20-1 with TRBJ1-2; no reliable D call. V lost 1 base to trimming and J lost 1 base, with 7 bases between them. The germline gives CDR1 DFQATT, CDR2 SNEGSKA (reference sequence). CDR3 length: 13 residues.

The chain employs TRBV7-2 and TRBJ1-4, with D tentatively TRBD1 (5 bases). This CDR3 is 16 amino acids long. V was cut by 5 bases and J by 5 bases, with 18 bases left in between. The germline CDR1 and CDR2 sequences are SGHTA and FQGNSA. CDR3 DNA: TGTGCCAGCAGCCCTACCCTTGGGGGAAGAAATGAAAAACTGTTTTTT. It encodes CASSPTLGGRNEKLFF.

This clonotype was seen more than once but under ten times. This rearrangement joins TRBV18 to TRBJ2-1; D might be TRBD1 (7 bases). The DNA end favors TRBJ2-7, so the J call may be wrong. This CDR3 contains 16 residues. Germline V gene sequence: CDR1 KGHSH, CDR2 LQKENI. The CDR3 loop reads CASSPEQGRGDYEQYF. CDR3 bases: TGTGCCAGCTCACCGGAACAGGGGCGCGGGGACTACGAGCAGTACTTC.

The sample holds a few counts of this clonotype. The chain employs TRBV11-3 and TRBJ1-1; tentatively, D is TRBD1 (6 bases). The ends were cut back, 5 bases at V and 4 bases at J, with 14 bases in the middle. CDR3 length equals 14 residues. In germline, CDR1 is SGHNT, CDR2 YENEEA. CDR3 coding DNA: TGTGCCAGCAGCCCTCAGGGGAGGGTCACTGAAGCTTTCTTT. It encodes CASSPQGRVTEAFF.

The chain couples TRBV20-1 to TRBJ2-7, with TRBD1 as a possible D gene (5 bases). Trimming took 7 bases from V and 2 from J, leaving 12 bases between them. This CDR3 has 12 residues. In germline, CDR1 is DFQATT, CDR2 SNEGSKA (reference sequence). The DNA for the CDR3 is TGCAGTGTATCTTCAGGGCCCTACGAGCAGTACTTC. Translating gives CSVSSGPYEQYF.

The chain couples TRBV11-2 to TRBJ2-4; no reliable D call. This CDR3 is 12 amino acids long. V was cut by 1 base and J by 7 bases, with 5 bases left in between. Germline values: CDR1 SGHAT, CDR2 FQNNGV. Here the CDR3 reads CASSLVGNIQYF. In nucleotides, the CDR3 is TGTGCCAGCAGCTTAGTGGGGAACATTCAGTACTTC.

This clonotype was picked up a small number of times. The chain links TRBV15 to TRBJ1-2; D uncertain. CDR1 is LNHNV and CDR2 is YYDKDF in the germline V gene (reference sequence). The CDR3 covers 12 residues. Trimming removed 4 bases at V and 7 bases at J, with 10 bases between. The CDR3 reads CATSKHGGGYTF. CDR3 nucleotide sequence: TGTGCCACCAGCAAGCATGGAGGTGGCTACACCTTC.

The chain uses TRBV12-5 and TRBJ2-1; 10 nucleotides agree with TRBD1. The germline CDR1 and CDR2 sequences are LGHNT and FRNRAP. The V and J ends lost 3 bases and 0 bases, in that order; junction bases with no gene match: 14. This CDR3 spans 20 amino acids. Written as DNA, the CDR3 is TGTGCTAGTGGTTTCTTCTCCGGGACAGGGGAGTCGATCTCCTACAATGAGCAGTTCTTC. Its translation is CASGFFSGTGESISYNEQFF.

The CDR3 coding sequence is TGTGCCAGCAGTTTCAACGGGCGTCTTGGGTACACTGAAGCTTTCTTT. The encoded protein is CASSFNGRLGYTEAFF. The rearrangement links TRBV27 to TRBJ1-1, with D uncertain. This CDR3 region has 16 residues. Trimming removed 3 bases from V and 3 bases from J, with 17 bases in between. Per germline, CDR1 MNHEY and CDR2 SMNVEV (reference sequence).

The genes are TRBV7-9 and TRBJ1-2; 7 bases line up with TRBD1. The ends lost 4 bases at V and 5 bases at J; junction bases unmatched: 10. CDR1 SEHNR and CDR2 FQNEAQ come from the germline V gene (reference sequence). The CDR3 extends over 15 amino acids. This CDR3 is CASSSPDRKEYGYTF. In nucleotides, the CDR3 is TGTGCCAGCAGCTCACCGGACAGGAAAGAGTATGGCTACACCTTC. Full variable domain (rest looked up from reference TRBV7-9 and TRBJ1-2): DTGVSQNPRHKITKRGQNVTFRCDPISEHNRLYWYRQTLGQGPEFLTYFQNEAQLEKSRLLSDRFSAERPKGSFSTLEIQRTEQGDSAMYLCASSSPDRKEYGYTFGSGTRLTVV.

The sample holds a few counts of this clonotype. The chain carries TRBV20-1 and TRBJ2-5; D unresolved. This CDR3 contains 12 residues. Germline loops: CDR1 DFQATT, CDR2 SNEGSKA (reference sequence). Trimming stripped 6 bases from V and 2 bases from J, with 10 bases between. CDR3 coding DNA: TGCAGTGCGCGCCCCTTTCAAGAGACCCAGTACTTC. Its translation is CSARPFQETQYF.

The rearrangement joins TRBV5-1 to TRBJ2-5, with D unresolved. Gene TRBJ2-1 matches the end of the DNA better, so the J call may be wrong. The CDR3 extends over 14 amino acids. Germline CDR1 reads SGHRS; CDR2 reads YFSETQ. In DNA, the CDR3 is TGCGCCAGCAGCTTGGGCGACATATACAATGAGCAGTTCTTC. This sequence encodes CASSLGDIYNEQFF.

This clonotype was counted at least ten times. The chain has TRBV7-9 and TRBJ2-7, with D tentatively TRBD1 (6 bases). Between the trimmed V and J ends, which lost 1 base and 3 bases, there was a span of 13 bases. The CDR3 loop spans 15 amino acids. CDR1 SEHNR and CDR2 FQNEAQ come from the germline V gene (reference sequence). DNA of the CDR3: TGTGCCAGCAGCTTAGGGCTACAGGGCGGCTACGAGCAGTACTTC. Residues: CASSLGLQGGYEQYF.

This sequence joins TRBV7-2 and TRBJ1-5; D gene uncertain. The germline V and J ends were trimmed by 1 base and 9 bases, with 10 bases remaining between them. Germline CDR1 is SGHTA and CDR2 is FQGNSA. This CDR3 is 13 amino acids long. As DNA, the CDR3 is TGTGCCAGCAGCTTAGTAGGCGACCCGCCCCAGCATTTT. Amino acids: CASSLVGDPPQHF.

Concerning this clonotype: Germline and junction disagree at one end, which may indicate a read error. This chain joins TRBV12-3 or TRBV12-4 and TRBJ1-4, with D possibly matching TRBD1 (6 bases). CDR3 length: 18 amino acids. This chain's CDR3 is CASSLGRLGGVGNEKLLF. CDR3 bases: TGTGCCAGCAGTTTAGGGAGATTGGGGGGCGTCGGAAATGAAAAACTGCTTTTT.

The gene calls are TRBV7-2 and TRBJ1-2; D is possibly TRBD1 (5 bases). CDR3 length: 16 residues. Trimming took 6 bases from V and 3 from J, leaving 20 bases between them. The germline CDR1 and CDR2 sequences are SGHTA and FQGNSA. The CDR3: CASRPTPPGVDYGYTF. CDR3 DNA: TGTGCCAGCAGACCGACCCCACCGGGGGTCGACTATGGCTACACCTTC.

This clonotype appeared a few times. The chain has TRBV28 and TRBJ1-1, with 7 bases lining up with TRBD1. After removal of 5 bases from V and 8 bases from J, the junction contained 2 bases not matched to a gene. From germline, CDR1 is MDHEN and CDR2 SYDVKM. There are 11 residues in the CDR3. The CDR3 sequence is CASSEQGEAFF. CDR3 bases: TGTGCCAGCAGTGAACAGGGGGAAGCTTTCTTT. The full variable domain, completed using reference TRBV28 and TRBJ1-1, is DVKVTQSSRYLVKRTGEKVFLECVQDMDHENMFWYRQDPGLGLRLIYFSYDVKMKEKGDIPEGYSVSREKKERFSLILESASTNQTSMYLCASSEQGEAFFGQGTRLTVV.

The chain couples TRBV3-1 to TRBJ2-1; D is unresolved. Trimming took 0 bases from V and 14 from J, leaving 8 bases between them. CDR1 LGHDT and CDR2 YNNKEL come from the germline V gene (reference sequence). This CDR3 region has 11 residues. The CDR3 reads CASSQEQEEFF. As DNA, the CDR3 is TGTGCCAGCAGCCAAGAACAAGAGGAGTTCTTC.

This clonotype has more than one count but fewer than ten. The rearrangement links TRBV7-9 to TRBJ1-4, with D perhaps TRBD1 (5 bases). The CDR3 has 15 amino acids. The germline V gene encodes CDR1 SEHNR and CDR2 FQNEAQ (reference sequence). V lost 5 bases to trimming and J lost 7 bases, with 17 bases between them. CDR3 coding DNA: TGTGCCAGCAGCCCGCCCGCAGGGACGGGTGAAAAACTGTTTTTT. It encodes CASSPPAGTGEKLFF.

Only a few counts were recorded for this clonotype. CDR3 sequence reads: CASSLLGFTYNEQFF. The CDR3 region has the DNA TGTGCCAGCAGCTTGCTGGGTTTCACCTACAATGAGCAGTTCTTC. The genes are TRBV7-9 and TRBJ2-1; unclear D gene. The CDR3 contains 15 residues. Germline V gene sequence: CDR1 SEHNR, CDR2 FQNEAQ (reference sequence). With 3 bases removed from V and 2 bases from J, the gap between germline ends came to 11 bases.

The chain recombines TRBV21-1 with TRBJ2-1; the DNA was not compared with TRBD1, the D call given in the table. TRBV21-1 is described as a pseudogene. CDR3 size: 14 residues. As DNA, the CDR3 is TGTGCCAGCAGAGGGGGGACCTGGCGGAATGAGCAGTTCTTC. Its translation is CASRGGTWRNEQFF.